The TCR beta chain under discussion was sequenced for a study of vaccination and CD4 T cells after COVID-19 (dated by TCRdb to the early 2020s). In terms of the full investigation: SARS-CoV-2 positivity had been established in the convalescent patients by nasal swab PCR, and mild disease was recorded in several of these patients and severe disease in one. The convalescent cohort comprised six males and four females, including two Hispanic individuals, seven Caucasians, two Asians and one multiracial person. Two doses of either the Pfizer-BioNTech BNT162b2 vaccine (n=8) or the Moderna mRNA-1273 vaccine (n=2) were administered to participants. Post-COVID blood samples were collected from convalescent patients a median of around 100 days after diagnosis, with a range of roughly 35 to 180 days. The time from the second vaccine dose to post-vaccine blood sampling had a median of around 72 days and ranged from roughly 13 to 241 days. For a few convalescent patients, samples were collected at an early post-vaccination timepoint (day 14) as well as at a late post-vaccination timepoint (days 161 to 241). For stimulating the cultures, overlapping spike peptide pools were used, derived from SARS-CoV-2 as well as from the common cold coronaviruses HCoV-NL63, HCoV-OC43 and HCoV-229E. Control cultures received a CEFX viral epitope pool as the positive control, an HIV-1 Nef peptide pool as the negative control, or no peptide. In roughly 11 COVID-19 convalescent patients and a handful of infection-naive healthy vaccine recipients, the spike-specific CD4+ TCR repertoire before mRNA vaccination was compared with the repertoire after mRNA vaccination. The paper's findings and limits, for the study overall: Among convalescent patients, a median 86.3% of the SARS-CoV-2-reactive clones seen after vaccination appeared only after vaccination, which suggests priming specific to the vaccine. An increase in the median number of SARS-CoV-2-reactive clonotypes from 20 to 25 after infection to some 38 after vaccination was observed, but the change was not found to be significant. Nearly all vaccine-specific clones in convalescent patients (304 of 307) were mono-reactive for SARS-CoV-2 spike rather than cross-reactive with common cold coronaviruses. The study included relatively few convalescent patients and did not analyze early timepoints after natural infection.

The time point label, as the study defines it: late sampling 161 to 241 days after vaccination in a few convalescent patients. Sample treatment or condition, as interpreted from the label and publication: approximately 11-day PBMC culture with coronavirus spike peptide pools or control peptides (ViraFEST assay). The ViraFEST assay, used in the study, expanded antigen-specific T cells with peptide pools and then identified the expanded clonotypes through TCR sequencing. The convalescent patients' positive SARS-CoV-2 PCR tests fell between March and December 2020, which was before the Alpha, Beta and Delta variants emerged in the United States. Each well held 2.2 million or so PBMCs cultured in IMDM containing roughly 5% human AB serum and 9 to 10 IU/ml IL-2, with 8.5 to 10 ug/ml peptide pools added. Half of the culture medium was replaced with fresh IL-2-containing medium on days 3 and 7. After ten to eleven days of culture, CD4+ T cells were isolated by negative selection using the EasySep CD4+ T cell isolation kit. Ficoll-Paque Plus gradient centrifugation was used to isolate PBMCs from whole blood, and the isolated PBMCs were then either used fresh or cryopreserved at -140C. In general, triplicate wells were set up for every culture condition.

The germline V gene supplies CDR1 KGHDR and CDR2 SFDVKD. The CDR3 covers 13 residues, taking in both the cysteine and the phenylalanine. Only CDR3 DNA remains: 39 bases, in frame from the first base. This clonotype was picked up one time. Its antigen has not been determined. Sequence at one end of the junction differs from germline and may be a read error. The library was obtained by PCR. TCR sequencing of DNA from cultured CD4+ T cells used the Oncomine TCR Beta short-read assay at the Johns Hopkins FTIC core. The QIAamp micro DNA kit was used to extract genomic DNA from the cultured CD4+ T cells. The Oncomine TCR Beta libraries from cultured CD4+ T cells were pooled using unique dual indexes and then sequenced on an Illumina iSeq 100. Per the authors' processing: Non-productive sequences were filtered out, and CDR3s that did not start with C, did not end with F or W, or were shorter than 7 amino acids were discarded. Antigen-specific clonotypes were identified with the MANAFEST web application by comparing peptide-stimulated wells with reference and other culture wells. Positive clones required FDR below 0.05, an odds ratio above 5, and productive frequency above 0.1% in at least two of three replicate wells. A clonotype counted as cross-reactive if it showed significant expansion both in the SARS-CoV-2 spike wells and in at least one common cold coronavirus spike condition. Levenshtein distances (stringdist) and unrooted phylogenetic trees (ape) in R version 3.6.1 were used to assess CDR3 homology. TCRdb handled the public reads itself, with Q25 trimming in fastp and clone calling in MiXCR, and kept productive beta chains. CDR3 protein sequences are deduplicated, and each keeps its most common genes and DNA. TCRdb, rather than the study authors, made the V and J calls. The sample table records some 25,000 distinct CDR3 sequences; less than 40% of these occur just once. Roughly 3.2% of the sample is held by the ten biggest clonotypes.

The receptor's source is a human donor who had recovered from COVID-19. The chain links TRBV24-1 with TRBJ2-5; TRBD2 lines up with 8 middle nucleotides. Specimen: CD4+ T cells from blood, cultured in vitro, collected about 7 months after SARS-CoV-2 vaccination. The DNA sequence is TGTGCCACCGGTGATAGCGGGGTTGAGACCCAGTACTTC. Its product reads: CATGDSGVETQYF.